Included here is one T cell receptor (beta chain) sequence, with context. Its antigen remains unknown. The data belong to a study of vaccination and CD4 T cells after COVID-19. Oncomine TCR Beta short-read sequencing was applied to DNA from cultured CD4+ T cells. TCRdb re-analysed the PCR reads in MiXCR, keeping a single row per CDR3 protein. This table holds some 8,200 distinct CDR3 sequences, 65% found once. Treatment indicated: roughly ten-day PBMC culture with coronavirus spike peptide pools or control peptides (ViraFEST assay). This clonotype was obtained from a human donor who had recovered from COVID-19. The source material was CD4+ T cells from blood, cultured in vitro.

The CDR3 bases are TGTGCCAGTAGTTCGACCGGGACAGGTCTTTCGTTCGCTGGGGCCAACGTCCTGACTTTC. Residues: CASSSTGTGLSFAGANVLTF. The chain joins TRBV19 to TRBJ2-6; 8 bases align to TRBD1. Germline V lookup: CDR1 LNHDA, CDR2 SQIVND (reference sequence). There are 20 residues in the CDR3. The V and J ends lost 5 bases and 2 bases, in that order; junction bases with no gene match: 17.